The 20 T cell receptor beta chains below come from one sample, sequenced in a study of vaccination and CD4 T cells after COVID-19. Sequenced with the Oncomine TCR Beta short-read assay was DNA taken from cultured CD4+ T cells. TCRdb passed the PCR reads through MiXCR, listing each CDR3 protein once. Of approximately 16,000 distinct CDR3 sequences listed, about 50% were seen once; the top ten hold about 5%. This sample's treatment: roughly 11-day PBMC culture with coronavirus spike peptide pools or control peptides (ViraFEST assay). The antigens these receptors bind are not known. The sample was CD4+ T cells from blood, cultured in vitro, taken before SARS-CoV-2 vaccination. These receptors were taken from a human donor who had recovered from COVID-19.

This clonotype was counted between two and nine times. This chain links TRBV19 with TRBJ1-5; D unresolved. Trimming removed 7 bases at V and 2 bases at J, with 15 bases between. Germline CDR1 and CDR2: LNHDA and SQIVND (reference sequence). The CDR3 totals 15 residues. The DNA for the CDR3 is TGTGCCAGTACCGTACTCCACCGGGGCAATCAGCCCCAGCATTTT. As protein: CASTVLHRGNQPQHF.

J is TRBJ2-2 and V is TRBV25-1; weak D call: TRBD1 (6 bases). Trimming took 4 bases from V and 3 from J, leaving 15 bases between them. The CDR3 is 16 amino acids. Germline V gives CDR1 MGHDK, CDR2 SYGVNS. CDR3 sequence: CASSAEGVLHTGELFF. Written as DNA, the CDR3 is TGTGCCAGCAGTGCTGAGGGGGTTTTACACACCGGGGAGCTGTTTTTT.

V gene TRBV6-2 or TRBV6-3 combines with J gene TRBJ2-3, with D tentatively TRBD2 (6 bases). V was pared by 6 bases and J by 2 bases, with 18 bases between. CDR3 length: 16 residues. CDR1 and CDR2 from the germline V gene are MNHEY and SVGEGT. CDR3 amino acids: CASRRMGGFNTDTQYF. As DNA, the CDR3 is TGTGCCAGCAGGCGGATGGGGGGTTTTAACACAGATACGCAGTATTTT.

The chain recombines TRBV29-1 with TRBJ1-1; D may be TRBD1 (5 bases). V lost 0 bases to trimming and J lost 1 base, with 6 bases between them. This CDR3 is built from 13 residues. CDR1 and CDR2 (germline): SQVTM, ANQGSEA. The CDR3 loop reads CSVEDGGNTEAFF. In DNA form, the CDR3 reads TGCAGCGTTGAAGATGGGGGGAACACTGAAGCTTTCTTT. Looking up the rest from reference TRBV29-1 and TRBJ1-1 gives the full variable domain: SAVISQKPSRDICQRGTSLTIQCQVDSQVTMMFWYRQQPGQSLTLIATANQGSEATYESGFVIDKFPISRPNLTFSTLTVSNMSPEDSSIYLCSVEDGGNTEAFFGQGTRLTVV.

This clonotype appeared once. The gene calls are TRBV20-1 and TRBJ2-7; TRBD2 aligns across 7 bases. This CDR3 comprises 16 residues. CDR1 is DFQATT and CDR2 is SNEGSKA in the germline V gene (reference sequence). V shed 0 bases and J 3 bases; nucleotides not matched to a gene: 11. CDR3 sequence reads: CSAREAQRGFRYEQYF. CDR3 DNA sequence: TGCAGTGCTAGAGAAGCCCAGCGGGGTTTCCGCTACGAGCAGTACTTC.

In DNA, the CDR3 is TGTGCCAGTAGCGTACAGGGGTCCCACACTGAAGCTTTCTTT. This gives the protein CASSVQGSHTEAFF. The chain is built from TRBV19 and TRBJ1-1; 7 bases agree with TRBD1. Germline trimming cut 6 bases from V and 3 bases from J; bases unmatched to any gene: 7. Looked up from germline, CDR1 is LNHDA and CDR2 is SQIVND (reference sequence). This CDR3 is 14 amino acids long.

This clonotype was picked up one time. CDR3 loop: CASAVGGAGTGELFF. CDR3 nucleotides: TGTGCCAGCGCCGTGGGGGGGGCTGGCACCGGGGAGCTGTTTTTT. V and J are TRBV28 and TRBJ2-2; maybe TRBD2 (7 bases). Germline-derived CDR1 and CDR2 are MDHEN and SYDVKM. Trimming took 8 bases from V and 4 from J, leaving 17 bases between them. The CDR3 runs to 15 residues.

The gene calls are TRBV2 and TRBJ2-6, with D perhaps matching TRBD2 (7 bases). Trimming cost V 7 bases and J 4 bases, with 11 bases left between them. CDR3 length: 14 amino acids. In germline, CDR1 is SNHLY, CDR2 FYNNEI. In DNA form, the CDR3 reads TGTGCCAGCACTGCGGGGGCCGGGGCCAACGTCCTGACTTTC. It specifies CASTAGAGANVLTF.

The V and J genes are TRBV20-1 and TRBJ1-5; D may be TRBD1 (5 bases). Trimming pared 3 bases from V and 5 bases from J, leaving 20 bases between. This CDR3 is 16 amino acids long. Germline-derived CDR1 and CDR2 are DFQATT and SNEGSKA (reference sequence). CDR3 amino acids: CSASSIRDFTYQPQHF. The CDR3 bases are TGCAGTGCTAGCTCAATACGGGACTTCACATATCAGCCCCAGCATTTT.

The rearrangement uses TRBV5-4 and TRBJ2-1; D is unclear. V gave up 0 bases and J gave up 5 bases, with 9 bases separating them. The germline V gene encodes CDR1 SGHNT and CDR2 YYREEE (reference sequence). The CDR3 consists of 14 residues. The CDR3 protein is CASSLAGGDNEQFF. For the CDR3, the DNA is TGTGCCAGCAGCTTGGCGGGCGGAGACAATGAGCAGTTCTTC.

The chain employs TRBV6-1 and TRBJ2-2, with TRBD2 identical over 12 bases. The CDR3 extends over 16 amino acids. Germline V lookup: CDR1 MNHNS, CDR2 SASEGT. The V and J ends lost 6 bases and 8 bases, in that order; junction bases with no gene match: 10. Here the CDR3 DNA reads TGTGCCAGCAGCCCCCTCACTAGCGGGGGGAGGGGGGAGCTGTTTTTT. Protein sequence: CASSPLTSGGRGELFF.

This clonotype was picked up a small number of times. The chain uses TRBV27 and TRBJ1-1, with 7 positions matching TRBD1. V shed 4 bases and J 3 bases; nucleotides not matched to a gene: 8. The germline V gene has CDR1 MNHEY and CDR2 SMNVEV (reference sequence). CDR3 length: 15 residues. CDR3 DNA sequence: TGTGCCAGCAGTTACCGACAGGGAGGGTACACTGAAGCTTTCTTT. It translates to CASSYRQGGYTEAFF.

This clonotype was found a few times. The CDR3 DNA reads TGTGCCACCGCGGACACCCCGCGCGAGCAGTACTTC. Protein: CATADTPREQYF. The gene calls are TRBV6-2 or TRBV6-3 and TRBJ2-7, with D possibly matching TRBD1 (5 bases). CDR3 length: 12 amino acids. Germline-derived CDR1 and CDR2 are MNHEY and SVGEGT. Trimming removed 10 bases from V and 6 bases from J, with 16 bases in between.

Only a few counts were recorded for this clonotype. CDR3 sequence: CASSPRQGSNQPQHF. Here the CDR3 DNA reads TGTGCCAGCAGCCCTCGACAGGGGAGCAATCAGCCCCAGCATTTT. The chain has TRBV12-3 or TRBV12-4 and TRBJ1-5; TRBD1 matches 8 bases. The CDR3 consists of 15 residues. After removal of 6 bases from V and 1 base from J, the junction contained 5 bases not matched to a gene.

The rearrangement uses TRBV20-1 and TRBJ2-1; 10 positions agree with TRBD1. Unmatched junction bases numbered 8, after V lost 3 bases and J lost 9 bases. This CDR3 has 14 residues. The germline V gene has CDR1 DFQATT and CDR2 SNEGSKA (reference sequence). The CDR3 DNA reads TGCAGTGCTAGGAAGGGGACAGGGGTTAGTGAGCAGTTCTTC. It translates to CSARKGTGVSEQFF.

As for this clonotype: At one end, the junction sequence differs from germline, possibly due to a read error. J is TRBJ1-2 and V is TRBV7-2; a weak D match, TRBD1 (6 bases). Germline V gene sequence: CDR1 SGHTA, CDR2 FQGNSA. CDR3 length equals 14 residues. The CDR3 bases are TGTGCCAGCAGCTTAAGTCCTAACGGAAGGGGACAAAACTTC. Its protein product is CASSLSPNGRGQNF.

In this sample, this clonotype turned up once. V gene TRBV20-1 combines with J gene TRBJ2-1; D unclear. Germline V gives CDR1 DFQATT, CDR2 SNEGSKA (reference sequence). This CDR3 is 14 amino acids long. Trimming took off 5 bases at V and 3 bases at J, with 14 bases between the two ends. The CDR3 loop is CSAGEGLGYNEQFF. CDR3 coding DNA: TGCAGTGCTGGGGAAGGGTTGGGCTACAATGAGCAGTTCTTC.

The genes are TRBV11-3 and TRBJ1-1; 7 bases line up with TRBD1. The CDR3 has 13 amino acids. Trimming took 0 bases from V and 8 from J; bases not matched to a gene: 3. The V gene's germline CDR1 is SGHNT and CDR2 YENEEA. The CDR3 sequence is CASSLESRGEAFF. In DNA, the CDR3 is TGTGCCAGCAGCTTAGAGAGCAGGGGGGAAGCTTTCTTT. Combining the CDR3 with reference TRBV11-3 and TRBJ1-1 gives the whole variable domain EAGVVQSPRYKIIEKKQPVAFWCNPISGHNTLYWYLQNLGQGPELLIRYENEEAVDDSQLPKDRFSAERLKGVDSTLKIQPAELGDSAVYLCASSLESRGEAFFGQGTRLTVV.

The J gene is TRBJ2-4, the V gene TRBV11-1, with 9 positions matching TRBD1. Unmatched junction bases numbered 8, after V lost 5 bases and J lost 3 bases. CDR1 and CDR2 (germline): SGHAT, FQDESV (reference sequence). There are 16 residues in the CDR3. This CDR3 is CASSPRTGAGKNIQYF. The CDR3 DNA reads TGTGCCAGCAGCCCGAGGACAGGGGCCGGCAAAAACATTCAGTACTTC. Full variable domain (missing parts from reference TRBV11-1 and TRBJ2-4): EAEVAQSPRYKITEKSQAVAFWCDPISGHATLYWYRQILGQGPELLVQFQDESVVDDSQLPKDRFSAERLKGVDSTLKIQPAELGDSAMYLCASSPRTGAGKNIQYFGAGTRLSVL.

The CDR3 bases are TGTGCCTGGGGCGACAGGGGCTATTCAGAAGCTTTCTTT. Protein product: CAWGDRGYSEAFF. J is TRBJ1-1 and V is TRBV30, with 8 bases identical to TRBD1. The CDR3 is 13 amino acids. V dropped 5 bases and J dropped 8; count of bases not matched to a gene: 10. Germline loops: CDR1 GTSNPN, CDR2 SVGIG (reference sequence).